These 32 T cell receptor beta chains share one sample of origin, sequenced in a study of blood T cell repertoires in COVID-19. Here immunoSEQ multiplex PCR was the method, and the copy in TCRdb shows in-frame clones only, minus some. The table records 150,000 to 200,000 clones, roughly 87% of them present only once. The material sequenced was peripheral blood. These receptors were collected from a woman aged 70-85 years with COVID-19, enrolled during active disease.

The V call is TRBV7-8, the J call TRBJ1-3, with a weak D call TRBD1 (6 bases). Germline V gives CDR1 SGHVS, CDR2 FQNEAQ. Trimming shortened V by 1 base and J by 4 bases, and 14 bases separated the two germline ends. The length of the CDR3 is 16 residues. The CDR3 loop reads CASSLEGQGKGNTIYF. The CDR3 DNA sequence: TGTGCCAGCAGCTTAGAGGGACAAGGGAAAGGAAACACCATATATTTT. Complete variable domain (other parts from reference TRBV7-8 and TRBJ1-3): GAGVSQSPRYKVAKRGQDVALRCDPISGHVSLFWYQQALGQGPEFLTYFQNEAQLDKSGLPSDRFFAERPEGSVSTLKIQRTQQEDSAVYLCASSLEGQGKGNTIYFGEGSWLTVV.

The V and J genes are TRBV6-6 and TRBJ1-1; tentatively, D is TRBD1 (6 bases). The germline gives CDR1 MNHNY, CDR2 SVGAGI (reference sequence). V gave up 6 bases and J gave up 0 bases, with 11 bases separating them. This CDR3 comprises 14 residues. CDR3 DNA sequence: TGTGCCAGCAGAGGACAGTTATTGAACACTGAAGCTTTCTTT. Its protein is CASRGQLLNTEAFF.

This rearrangement joins TRBV28 to TRBJ1-2; 11 bases align to TRBD1. With 3 bases clipped from V and 8 bases from J, the junction kept 11 bases outside the gene matches. CDR3 length: 16 residues. Germline CDR1 reads MDHEN; CDR2 reads SYDVKM. CDR3 DNA: TGTGCCAGCAGTTTGGTCTCCGCGGGACAGGGGGGCGGCTACACCTTC. Protein product: CASSLVSAGQGGGYTF.

In this sample, this clone turned up a few times. V usage is TRBV6-2 or TRBV6-3 and J usage is TRBJ1-2, with 11 bases aligning to TRBD1. Germline assignment: CDR1 MNHEY and CDR2 SVGEGT. With 6 bases clipped from V and 7 bases from J, the junction kept 13 bases outside the gene matches. This CDR3 comprises 16 residues. CDR3 sequence reads: CASSPQSPGQGGGYTF. CDR3 nucleotide sequence: TGTGCCAGCAGCCCTCAAAGTCCGGGACAGGGGGGTGGCTACACCTTC.

This sequence joins TRBV5-5 and TRBJ2-7; TRBD2 agrees at 14 bases. The ends lost 3 bases at V and 4 bases at J; junction bases unmatched: 9. The V gene's germline CDR1 is SGHKS and CDR2 YYEKEE (reference sequence). CDR3 length: 17 residues. CDR3: CASSSRLAGGRGYEQYF. DNA of the CDR3: TGTGCCAGCAGCTCTCGACTAGCGGGAGGGCGGGGGTACGAGCAGTACTTC.

This clone was found a few times. V and J are TRBV6-6 and TRBJ2-7; 10 nucleotides match TRBD1. Germline V gene data show CDR1 as MNHNY and CDR2 as SVGAGI (reference sequence). The CDR3 totals 15 residues. Unmatched junction bases numbered 4, after V lost 4 bases and J lost 1 base. CDR3 region: CASSSGQGSSYEQYF. The DNA for the CDR3 is TGTGCCAGCAGTTCGGGACAGGGGAGTTCCTACGAGCAGTACTTC.

The rearrangement uses TRBV14 and TRBJ2-1; possibly TRBD2 for D (6 bases). V lost 4 bases, J lost 10 bases, and 14 bases lay in between. Per the germline V gene, CDR1 is SGHDN and CDR2 is FVKESK. The CDR3 runs to 13 residues. The CDR3 region has the DNA TGTGCCAGCAGCCTCGGACTATACAGCGAGCAGTTCTTC. This sequence encodes CASSLGLYSEQFF.

The chain uses TRBV28 and TRBJ1-2; TRBD1 matches at 12 bases. CDR1 MDHEN and CDR2 SYDVKM come from the germline V gene. The CDR3 has 17 amino acids. Trimming took 6 bases from V and 4 from J; bases not matched to a gene: 12. The CDR3: CASSRNLRDRGLYGYTF. The DNA of the CDR3 is TGTGCCAGCAGCCGCAATTTGCGGGACAGGGGGCTCTATGGCTACACCTTC.

V is TRBV5-4 and J is TRBJ2-1; D unresolved. The V and J ends lost 8 bases and 9 bases respectively, with 21 bases between them. Germline assignment: CDR1 SGHNT and CDR2 YYREEE (reference sequence). The CDR3 totals 14 residues. CDR3 sequence reads: CASSPDTRSSEQFF. The DNA for the CDR3 is TGTGCCAGTTCACCGGATACGCGGTCCAGTGAGCAGTTCTTC.

Notes on this clone: The sample has other DNA sequences that encode this CDR3 too. This sequence joins TRBV18 and TRBJ1-5; tentative D call: TRBD1 (5 bases). CDR1 is KGHSH and CDR2 is LQKENI in the germline V gene. V was trimmed by 6 bases and J by 5 bases, leaving 11 bases between them. CDR3 length: 13 amino acids. The CDR3 protein is CASSQGGDQPQHF. The DNA for the CDR3 is TGTGCCAGCTCCCAGGGCGGGGATCAGCCCCAGCATTTT.

The chain joins TRBV1 to TRBJ2-1; the D segment call TRBD2 is taken from the table without a DNA check. TRBV1 is classified as a pseudogene. The CDR3 has 18 amino acids. The CDR3 DNA sequence: TGCACCAGCAGCCCCCCGTCGAGACTAGCGGGAGGAATAAATGAGCAGTTCTTC. It is translated as CTSSPPSRLAGGINEQFF.

This clone was counted between two and nine times. The CDR3 nucleotides read TGTGCCAGTAGTATAGACTCCGGTAGCACTGAAGCTTTCTTT. It codes for CASSIDSGSTEAFF. The chain uses TRBV19 and TRBJ1-1; no clear D. CDR3 size: 14 residues. CDR1 LNHDA and CDR2 SQIVND come from the germline V gene (reference sequence). The V end lost 0 bases, the J end lost 4 bases, and 9 bases lay between the germline ends.

The rearrangement joins TRBV30 to TRBJ2-1; D gene ambiguous. Deletions cut 2 bases from V and 9 bases from J, with 11 bases between. Germline CDR1 is GTSNPN and CDR2 is SVGIG (reference sequence). This CDR3 contains 12 residues. CDR3 DNA sequence: TGTGCCTGGAGTAGGAGTAGTGGTGAGCAGTTCTTC. This encodes CAWSRSSGEQFF.

The rearrangement joins TRBV24-1 to TRBJ2-3; D gene unclear. V was pared by 3 bases and J by 5 bases, with 8 bases between. Germline values: CDR1 KGHDR, CDR2 SFDVKD. This CDR3 comprises 13 residues. The CDR3 region is CATSDEAIDTQYF. The CDR3 DNA follows: TGTGCCACCAGTGATGAGGCAATAGATACGCAGTATTTT.

The V call is TRBV19, the J call TRBJ2-7; 7 bases are a match to TRBD2. Germline CDR1 and CDR2: LNHDA and SQIVND (reference sequence). The CDR3 consists of 13 residues. V dropped 5 bases and J dropped 6; count of bases not matched to a gene: 7. CDR3 sequence: CASSFRLAGEQYF. The DNA of the CDR3 is TGTGCCAGTAGTTTTCGACTAGCTGGCGAGCAGTACTTC. Full variable domain (outside the CDR3, taken from reference TRBV19 and TRBJ2-7): DGGITQSPKYLFRKEGQNVTLSCEQNLNHDAMYWYRQDPGQGLRLIYYSQIVNDFQKGDIAEGYSVSREKKESFPLTVTSAQKNPTAFYLCASSFRLAGEQYFGPGTRLTVT.

This chain connects TRBV10-3 to TRBJ2-3; 12 bases agree with TRBD2. Trimming at V came to 8 bases and at J to 0 bases, leaving 9 bases not matched to a gene. The germline gives CDR1 ENHRY, CDR2 SYGVKD. The CDR3 totals 17 residues. CDR3 sequence (DNA): TGTGCCATCCAAGGGGCTAGCGGGAGGGAAAGCACAGATACGCAGTATTTT. This encodes CAIQGASGRESTDTQYF.

The chain recombines TRBV18 with TRBJ1-5, with D perhaps TRBD1 (6 bases). This CDR3 is 15 amino acids long. Looked up from germline, CDR1 is KGHSH and CDR2 is LQKENI. The ends were cut back, 5 bases at V and 4 bases at J, with 15 bases in the middle. CDR3 amino acids: CASSIQGLGNQPQHF. CDR3 DNA sequence: TGTGCCAGCTCAATCCAGGGGCTCGGAAATCAGCCCCAGCATTTT.

The rearrangement uses TRBV9 and TRBJ2-7; 7 bases are a match to TRBD2. Germline-derived CDR1 and CDR2 are SGDLS and YYNGEE. Germline trimming cut 0 bases from V and 0 bases from J; bases unmatched to any gene: 9. The CDR3 loop spans 17 amino acids. The CDR3 DNA follows: TGTGCCAGCAGCGTAGGCCTACTAGCGTCGAGCTCCTACGAGCAGTACTTC. Protein product: CASSVGLLASSSYEQYF.

The rearrangement links TRBV4-1 to TRBJ2-1; the match to TRBD2 covers 8 bases. The CDR3 covers 17 residues. Losses at the gene ends were 1 base for V and 9 bases for J; bases not matched to a gene: 14. CDR1 and CDR2 (germline): MGHRA, YSYEKL. The CDR3 spells CASSQGPLTGGGVEQFF. In DNA form, the CDR3 reads TGCGCCAGCAGCCAAGGGCCCCTGACGGGAGGGGGTGTTGAGCAGTTCTTC.

This rearrangement joins TRBV6-2 or TRBV6-3 to TRBJ2-3; 13 bases map to TRBD2. The V gene end was trimmed by 6 bases and the J gene end by 0 bases; junction bases not matched to a gene: 15. The CDR3 is 20 amino acids. Germline CDR1 and CDR2: MNHEY and SVGEGT. In DNA, the CDR3 is TGTGCCAGCAGCCCAAGACTAGCGGGAGGAGGCTTTAGGAGCACAGATACGCAGTATTTT. Translating gives CASSPRLAGGGFRSTDTQYF.

The V and J genes are TRBV10-1 and TRBJ2-7; 9 nucleotides align to TRBD1. The ends lost 6 bases at V and 4 bases at J; junction bases unmatched: 13. Germline assignment: CDR1 WNHNN and CDR2 SYGVQD (reference sequence). CDR3 length equals 16 residues. CDR3 DNA: TGCGCCAGCAGGGGGTTACCGGGACAGGGAGCGTACGAGCAGTACTTC. As protein: CASRGLPGQGAYEQYF.

The genes are TRBV5-1 and TRBJ1-1; TRBD1 matches at 7 bases. V shed 4 bases and J 1 base; nucleotides not matched to a gene: 7. Germline CDR1 and CDR2: SGHRS and YFSETQ. This CDR3 has 15 residues. The CDR3 is CASSARQGGNTEAFF. The CDR3 nucleotides are TGCGCCAGCAGCGCCCGACAGGGAGGGAACACTGAAGCTTTCTTT.

This clone came up a few times. The rearrangement uses TRBV28 and TRBJ1-6, with D uncertain. This CDR3 contains 17 residues. Germline assignment: CDR1 MDHEN and CDR2 SYDVKM. With 3 bases removed from V and 0 bases from J, the gap between germline ends came to 12 bases. The DNA for the CDR3 is TGTGCCAGCAGTTTTGAACAGTCGAGCTCCTATAATTCACCCCTCCACTTT. Encoded protein: CASSFEQSSSYNSPLHF.

This clone has more than one count but fewer than ten. The chain uses TRBV11-3 and TRBJ2-1; D is ambiguous. The CDR3 is 15 amino acids. Trimming removed 0 bases at V and 1 base at J, with 7 bases between. The germline V gene encodes CDR1 SGHNT and CDR2 YENEEA. The CDR3: CASSLDYFSYNEQFF. As DNA, the CDR3 is TGTGCCAGCAGCTTAGATTATTTTTCCTACAATGAGCAGTTCTTC.

V and J are TRBV29-1 and TRBJ2-7; 11 bases agree with TRBD2. The CDR3 spans 15 residues. The V and J ends lost 4 bases and 4 bases, in that order; junction bases with no gene match: 9. CDR1 and CDR2 (germline): SQVTM, ANQGSEA. Here the CDR3 DNA reads TGCAGCGTTGTATTAGCGACTAGCGGGACTTACGAGCAGTACTTC. This encodes CSVVLATSGTYEQYF.

The chain carries TRBV28 and TRBJ2-3, with 15 bases matching TRBD2. The germline V gene encodes CDR1 MDHEN and CDR2 SYDVKM. This CDR3 spans 16 amino acids. The ends lost 6 bases at V and 4 bases at J; junction bases unmatched: 5. In DNA, the CDR3 is TGTGCCAGCAGCCGGACTAGCGGGAGGGCCTCAGATACGCAGTATTTT. This encodes CASSRTSGRASDTQYF.

The chain uses TRBV19 and TRBJ1-5; D possibly corresponds to TRBD1 (6 bases). V lost 3 bases and J 6 bases, leaving 12 bases between the germline ends. The CDR3 length is 14 residues. The germline V gene encodes CDR1 LNHDA and CDR2 SQIVND (reference sequence). CDR3 bases: TGTGCCAGTAGTATCTGGGGGGGCGGTCAGCCCCAGCATTTT. Residues: CASSIWGGGQPQHF.

The chain uses TRBV9 and TRBJ2-3; 9 bases map to TRBD1. CDR1 and CDR2 from the germline V gene are SGDLS and YYNGEE. After removal of 4 bases from V and 2 bases from J, the junction contained 14 bases not matched to a gene. CDR3 size: 18 residues. The CDR3 protein is CASSTRDRAMFTTDTQYF. CDR3 bases: TGTGCCAGCAGCACCCGGGACAGGGCGATGTTCACCACAGATACGCAGTATTTT.

This clone showed up just a few times. The V gene is TRBV28, the J gene TRBJ2-7; D might be TRBD1 (5 bases). Germline V gene lookup returns CDR1 MDHEN and CDR2 SYDVKM. Trimming left V 4 bases short and J 3 bases short, with 13 bases between. The length of the CDR3 is 14 residues. The CDR3: CASSSGSLNYEQYF. In nucleotides, the CDR3 is TGTGCCAGCAGTTCAGGGTCTCTGAACTACGAGCAGTACTTC. The full variable domain, with the rest looked up from reference TRBV28 and TRBJ2-7, is DVKVTQSSRYLVKRTGEKVFLECVQDMDHENMFWYRQDPGLGLRLIYFSYDVKMKEKGDIPEGYSVSREKKERFSLILESASTNQTSMYLCASSSGSLNYEQYFGPGTRLTVT.

The J gene is TRBJ1-2, the V gene TRBV4-1; D might be TRBD1 (5 bases). The CDR3 is 15 amino acids. V was trimmed by 4 bases and J by 3 bases, leaving 15 bases between them. CDR1 is MGHRA, CDR2 YSYEKL, per germline. Written as DNA, the CDR3 is TGCGCCAGCAGCCTACAGGACCCAGGAGACTATGGCTACACCTTC. Amino acid sequence: CASSLQDPGDYGYTF.

In its sample, this clone was seen a few times. The rearrangement joins TRBV11-1 to TRBJ2-3; 13 positions agree with TRBD2. J was trimmed by 5 bases and V by 5 bases; bases with no gene match: 7. The CDR3 totals 16 residues. Germline CDR1 is SGHAT and CDR2 is FQDESV (reference sequence). The CDR3 is CASSGPGLAGLDTQYF. Written as DNA, the CDR3 is TGTGCCAGCAGCGGCCCGGGACTAGCGGGACTAGATACGCAGTATTTT.

This chain uses TRBV5-6 with TRBJ2-2, with a weak D call TRBD2 (5 bases). Germline V CDR1 and CDR2: SGHDT, YYEEEE. This CDR3 has 15 residues. V gave up 4 bases and J gave up 6 bases, with 16 bases separating them. The CDR3 bases are TGTGCCAGCAGCCTTGGGGAGATACGTTCCGGGGAGCTGTTTTTT. It is translated as CASSLGEIRSGELFF. The whole variable domain, remainder taken from reference TRBV5-6 and TRBJ2-2, is DAGVTQSPTHLIKTRGQQVTLRCSPKSGHDTVSWYQQALGQGPQFIFQYYEEEERQRGNFPDRFSGHQFPNYSSELNVNALLLGDSALYLCASSLGEIRSGELFFGEGSRLTVL.